Listed below are T cell receptor beta chains from one sample, sequenced in a study of shared clonotypes between healthy human individuals. TCRdb keeps only in-frame clones here, not all; method: immunoSEQ multiplex PCR. The table has about 680,000 clones, roughly 73% seen once. Sample: memory CD4+ T cells sorted from blood. Receptors originate from a woman between 25 and 40 years old in good health. The conserved cysteine and the conserved F or W are not part of the CDR3 here. Fields, in order: V gene, CDR3 length, J gene, CDR3 protein.

TRBV30,15,TRBJ2-3,AWSPLLLAGARDTQY
TRBV4-1,13,TRBJ2-5,ASSQVVSGLQTQY
TRBV10-3,13,TRBJ2-3,AISHGDSPKDTQY
TRBV5-1,10,TRBJ2-7,ASNEGPYEQY
TRBV14,13,TRBJ2-1,ASSPSGGSYNEQF
TRBV7-3,11,TRBJ1-1,ASSSQRQGEAF
TRBV15,13,TRBJ1-5,ATSREAGADQPQH
TRBV28,15,TRBJ2-3,ASKVVGLAGSIDTQY
TRBV4-1,15,TRBJ2-3,ASSQVRSGAKTDTQY
TRBV28,16,TRBJ2-3,ASSFLASGSGSTDTQY
TRBV5-1,14,TRBJ1-4,ASSWGFGQSNEKLF
TRBV11-1,15,TRBJ1-1,ASSLAFVGRANTEAF
TRBV4-1,13,TRBJ2-7,ASSQVSGLLYEQY
TRBV28,13,TRBJ1-2,ASNPLGRKNYGYT
TRBV27,12,TRBJ1-2,ASSLYARGFGYT
TRBV5-1,13,TRBJ1-1,ASSLTGARSTEAF
TRBV19,12,TRBJ2-1,ASSIGQGKGEQF
TRBV5-4,14,TRBJ2-6,ASSWASGSGANVLT
TRBV5-1,12,TRBJ1-1,ASSLVGVNTEAF
TRBV7-2,12,TRBJ2-5,ASSLGTSGETQY
TRBV27,15,TRBJ2-1,ASSFWPRGRADNEQF
TRBV5-1,13,TRBJ2-2,ASSWTAANTGELF
TRBV19,14,TRBJ2-2,ASSVDWAGVTGELF
TRBV28,10,TRBJ2-7,ASTSPGRTLA
TRBV5-1,13,TRBJ2-2,ASSSGTAATGELF
TRBV14,15,TRBJ2-1,ASSHTLSGNYYNEQF
TRBV5-1,15,TRBJ2-1,ASSRIHRTGGLNEQF
TRBV11-3,13,TRBJ2-1,ASSFGLAGVDEQF
TRBV7-3,15,TRBJ2-1,ASSLNMAGTGSNEQF
TRBV2,14,TRBJ2-2,ASSELGTVNTGELF
TRBV10-3,12,TRBJ1-1,AISEIGPGTEAF
TRBV4-1,12,TRBJ1-2,ASSQTGPPYGYT
TRBV4-1,12,TRBJ1-5,ASSQDDSNQPQH
TRBV19,10,TRBJ2-5,ASSTQQETQY
TRBV4-1,14,TRBJ2-7,ASSQVVAGLAGPQY
TRBV28,13,TRBJ2-1,ASFLSGNSYNEQF
TRBV5-1,11,TRBJ2-7,ASSLASPYEQY
TRBV4-2,14,TRBJ2-1,ASSRQGEGSYNEQF
TRBV21-1,20,TRBJ2-2,ASSKSNKVGRLAGANTGELF
TRBV7-7,12,TRBJ2-3,ASSLGGITDTQY
TRBV7-6,15,TRBJ2-2,ASSLGLAGGPSGELF
TRBV18,12,TRBJ1-1,ASSPRAQSYEAF
TRBV29-1,12,TRBJ2-5,SVAGKGEQETQY
TRBV28,14,TRBJ2-5,ASSLPPGFGGETQY
TRBV6-1,12,TRBJ2-7,ASSENVLSYEQY
TRBV5-1,13,TRBJ2-7,ASRPGTGGLYEQY
TRBV4-1,14,TRBJ2-7,ASSQGQGVSSYEQY
TRBV6-6,13,TRBJ2-2,ASSYRGPNTGELF
TRBV9,13,TRBJ2-7,ASSEGLAGTYEQY
TRBV6-1,11,TRBJ2-5,ASSVTGGETQY
TRBV28,12,TRBJ1-5,ASSSGTGNQPQH
TRBV5-8,12,TRBJ2-5,ASSHGQFQETQY